The 2 T cell receptor beta chains below all came from one sample that was sequenced in a study of tumor and adjacent non-tumor tissue in lung cancer. The library came from three nested PCR rounds adapted from ARM-PCR protocols. TCRdb re-derived calls from the multiplex PCR reads in MiXCR, one entry per CDR3 protein. The sample holds approximately 66,000 distinct CDR3 sequences, roughly two thirds seen once. No cell sorting was done before RNA was extracted from the tissue. More than 3 cm separated this lung sample from the edge of the tumor. The sequenced sample was distant non-tumor lung tissue. These receptor sequences come from a man aged 65 to 79 with non-small cell lung cancer.

The gene calls are TRBV29-1 and TRBJ2-5; a weak D match, TRBD1 (5 bases). The CDR3 sequence is 12 residues long. The germline gives CDR1 SQVTM, CDR2 ANQGSEA. The CDR3 DNA follows: TGCAATCTTTGGTGGGGCACGGAGACCCAGTACTTC. Its protein product is CNLWWGTETQYF.

This clonotype has a handful of counts. The chain couples TRBV5-1 to TRBJ1-4, with D perhaps matching TRBD1 (6 bases). The CDR3 contains 15 residues. V lost 4 bases and J lost 5, with 15 bases in between. Germline V lookup: CDR1 SGHRS, CDR2 YFSETQ. DNA for the CDR3: TGCGCCAGCAGCCGGCGGGGGGCGGAAAATGAAAAACTGTTTTTT. Protein: CASSRRGAENEKLFF.